This TCR beta chain derives from a study of immune evolution from preneoplasia to lung adenocarcinoma (dated by TCRdb to about 2021). Concerning the study at large: No AAH lesions showed HLA loss of heterozygosity, compared with 7% of AIS, over 12% of MIA and about a third of ADC lesions. The overall cohort was made up of around 50 patients with pulmonary nodules who had surgical resection. Sample size was determined by specimen availability and not by a prior power calculation. According to the study, around 100 samples were used for TCR sequencing. Resected precursor lesions (AAH, AIS, MIA) and invasive adenocarcinomas were compared with paired morphologically normal lung tissue. The immune data were combined with whole exome sequencing and methylation data from the same cohort of nodules. POLYSOLVER was used to infer Class I HLA alleles from exome data, and LOHHLA was used to detect allele-specific HLA loss. Immune contexture across lung adenocarcinoma precursors and invasive adenocarcinoma was profiled using immune gene expression, TCR sequencing and multiplex immunofluorescence. A total of some 51 patients contributed TCR sequencing data. The study at large found these results: T cell clonality was highest in KRAS-mutant nodules compared with EGFR-mutant or double wild-type lesions. All patients were from Japan and China, so applicability to Western populations was uncertain. The findings were based on association rather than direct causation, and larger cohorts with long-term follow-up and longitudinal biopsies were deemed needed. The highest clonality was observed in normal lung, whereas higher T cell density and diversity but lower clonality appeared to be present in later-stage lesions. Top T cell clone frequencies were highest in normal lung and appeared to decrease progressively from AAH through AIS, MIA and invasive adenocarcinoma.

Per the germline V gene, SGHRS is the CDR1 and YFSETQ is the CDR2. The CDR3 spans 16 residues, from the cysteine through the phenylalanine. The entry retains the CDR3 DNA only, 48 bases that are in frame from base 1. Ends trimmed: V by 3 bases, J by 3 bases; bases unmatched to a gene: 8. TCR beta CDR3 regions were sequenced from DNA using the immunoSEQ hsTCRbeta Kit. Concerning the study's data processing: TCR sequencing data were analysed with the ImmunoSEQ Analyzer. T cell clonality was defined as 1 minus Pielou's evenness, calculated on productive rearrangements. T cell diversity was measured with the inverse Simpson index on productive templates. T cell density was defined as TCR beta template counts normalized to usable DNA, with usable DNA estimated by amplifying and sequencing housekeeping genes. TCR metrics were compared across histologic stages using two-sided Kruskal-Wallis tests. In its TCRdb copy, this immuneACCESS table keeps in-frame sequences only and misses some clones. Where compared with another copy, unresolved V genes explain less than half of these, and the others have no known cause. From that table come the V and J calls and clone size; the DNA was used to work out D and trimming. The sample has roughly 2,200 clones on record, over 80% of them singletons. Roughly 4.4% of the sample belongs to the ten largest clones.

The patients had resection in Japan or China between the mid-2010s and the late 2010s. The histologic diagnosis of each case was independently confirmed on H&E slides by two lung cancer pathologists. Macro-dissection after pathologic assessment enriched premalignant or tumor cells for nucleic acid extraction. FFPE tissue was used for DNA isolation with the AllPrep DNA/RNA FFPE Kit. About this clone: Its antigen specificity is not known. Per-nucleotide qualities are absent, and no much larger clonotype sits a single base away.

Sequencing input: FFPE lung adenocarcinoma in situ tissue. The cell subset or site label on this specimen signifies: preinvasive adenocarcinoma in situ (AIS). This clonotype originated in a person aged 60-79 years with lung adenocarcinoma. In this chain, TRBV5-1 is recombined with TRBJ1-2; 10 bases in the junction line up with TRBD1. The CDR3 here reads CASSSDRGFWDYGYTF. The nucleotides are TGCGCCAGCAGCTCGGACAGGGGGTTCTGGGACTATGGCTACACCTTC. When the CDR3 is completed using the reference TRBV5-1 and TRBJ1-2 genes on either side, the full variable domain is KAGVTQTPRYLIKTRGQQVTLSCSPISGHRSVSWYQQTPGQGLQFLFEYFSETQRNKGNFPGRFSGRQFSNSRSEMNVSTLELGDSALYLCASSSDRGFWDYGYTFGSGTRLTVV.